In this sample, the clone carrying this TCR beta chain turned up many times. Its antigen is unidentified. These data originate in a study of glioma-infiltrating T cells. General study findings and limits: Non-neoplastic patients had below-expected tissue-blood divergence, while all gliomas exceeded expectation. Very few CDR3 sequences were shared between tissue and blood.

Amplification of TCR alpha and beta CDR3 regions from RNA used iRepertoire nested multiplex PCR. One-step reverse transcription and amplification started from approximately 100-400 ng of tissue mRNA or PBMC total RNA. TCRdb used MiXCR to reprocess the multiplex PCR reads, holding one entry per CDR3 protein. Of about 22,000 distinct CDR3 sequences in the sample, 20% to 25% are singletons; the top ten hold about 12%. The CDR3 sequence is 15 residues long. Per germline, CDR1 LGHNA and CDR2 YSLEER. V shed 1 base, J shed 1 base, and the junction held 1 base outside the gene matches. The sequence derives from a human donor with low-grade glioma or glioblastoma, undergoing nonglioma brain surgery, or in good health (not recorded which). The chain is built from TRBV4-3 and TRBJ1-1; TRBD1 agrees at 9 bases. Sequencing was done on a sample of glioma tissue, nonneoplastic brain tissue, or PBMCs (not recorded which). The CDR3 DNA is TGCGCCAGCAGCCAAGCGGACAGGGGGAACACTGAAGCTTTCTTT. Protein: CASSQADRGNTEAFF.